These 9 T cell receptor beta chains originate from one sample sequenced in a study of sequential checkpoint blockade in melanoma. Described treatment: randomized to nivolumab then ipilimumab (arm A) or the reverse (arm B). The repertoire was sequenced with immunoSEQ multiplex PCR; TCRdb's copy has only in-frame clones and lacks some. The repertoire holds over 8,000 clones, about three quarters seen once, with roughly 50% in the top ten. The sequencing used CD8+ T cells sorted from blood (inferred from file names), collected from a patient given nivolumab and ipilimumab in sequence. Source of these receptors: a human donor with melanoma.

V usage is TRBV7-8 and J usage is TRBJ1-6; D gene unclear. CDR3 length equals 15 residues. The germline V gene encodes CDR1 SGHVS and CDR2 FQNEAQ. Trimming pared 5 bases from V and 1 base from J, leaving 9 bases between. The CDR3 sequence: CASSPDFSYNSPLHF. Written as DNA, the CDR3 is TGTGCCAGCAGCCCCGACTTTTCCTATAATTCACCCCTCCACTTT.

This sequence joins TRBV13 and TRBJ1-2, with TRBD1 matching 9 bases. The CDR3 has 14 residues. Trimming cost V 2 bases and J 6 bases; bases outside gene matches: 4. Germline values: CDR1 PRHDT, CDR2 FYEKMQ (reference sequence). CDR3 loop: CASSLWDRENGYTF. In nucleotides, the CDR3 is TGTGCCAGCAGCTTATGGGACAGGGAAAATGGCTACACCTTC.

In this sample, this clone turned up a few times. The chain has TRBV10-3 and TRBJ2-7; tentatively, D is TRBD1 (6 bases). The CDR3 loop spans 17 amino acids. Looked up from germline, CDR1 is ENHRY and CDR2 is SYGVKD. The V end was cut by 8 bases, the J end by 2 bases, with 25 bases between. The CDR3 here is CAILAGKNRAIPYEQYF. CDR3 nucleotides: TGTGCCATCTTGGCTGGTAAGAACAGGGCAATTCCCTACGAGCAGTACTTC.

This clone showed up just a few times. This chain links TRBV7-9 with TRBJ2-7; TRBD1 matches 7 bases. The J segment lost 6 bases and the V segment lost 5 bases, leaving 10 bases of the junction unmatched. Per the germline V gene, CDR1 is SEHNR and CDR2 is FQNEAQ (reference sequence). The CDR3 contains 14 residues. This chain's CDR3 is CASSPDRDFSEQYF. In nucleotides, the CDR3 is TGTGCCAGCAGCCCCGACAGGGATTTTAGCGAGCAGTACTTC.

V is TRBV19 and J is TRBJ1-5, with 7 bases that match TRBD1. V was pared by 5 bases and J by 2 bases, with 6 bases of the junction left unmatched. Germline V gene sequence: CDR1 LNHDA, CDR2 SQIVND (reference sequence). The CDR3 totals 15 residues. The CDR3: CASSPPGTGNQPQHF. CDR3 sequence (DNA): TGTGCCAGTAGTCCCCCCGGGACAGGCAATCAGCCCCAGCATTTT.

This clone was seen more than once but under ten times. The chain uses TRBV5-8 and TRBJ2-7; D is ambiguous. The CDR3 is made up of 13 amino acids. The V end was cut by 0 bases, the J end by 3 bases, with 7 bases between. CDR1 is SGHTS, CDR2 YDEGEE, per germline. CDR3 sequence: CASSLGGFYEQYF. As DNA, the CDR3 is TGTGCCAGCAGCTTGGGAGGTTTCTACGAGCAGTACTTC.

The chain is built from TRBV6-5 and TRBJ1-5, with unresolved D. Trimming took 3 bases from V and 0 from J, leaving 6 bases between them. This CDR3 is built from 14 residues. CDR1 MNHEY and CDR2 SVGAGI come from the germline V gene. The CDR3 loop reads CASSYQYSNQPQHF. CDR3 nucleotide sequence: TGTGCCAGCAGTTATCAGTATAGCAATCAGCCCCAGCATTTT.

The V call is TRBV29-1, the J call TRBJ2-7, with TRBD1 identical over 7 bases. From germline, CDR1 is SQVTM and CDR2 ANQGSEA. CDR3 length equals 12 residues. With 3 bases clipped from V and 3 bases from J, the junction kept 2 bases outside the gene matches. The CDR3 protein is CSVETGNYEQYF. CDR3 sequence (DNA): TGCAGCGTTGAGACAGGGAACTACGAGCAGTACTTC.

The chain is built from TRBV29-1 and TRBJ1-2, with D possibly matching TRBD1 (6 bases). CDR1 is SQVTM, CDR2 ANQGSEA, per germline. The CDR3 length is 12 residues. V lost 7 bases, J lost 7 bases, and 16 bases lay in between. The CDR3 here is CSATAGDIGYTF. CDR3 nucleotides: TGCAGCGCAACGGCAGGGGATATTGGCTACACCTTC.